Described below is a single T cell receptor beta chain sequence and its context. Its target is unknown. This specimen belongs to a study of shared clonotypes between healthy human individuals. General study results and limits: Compared with memory subsets, naive subsets generally had larger estimated richness.

The CDR3 sequence is 13 residues long. Germline lookup yields CDR1 MNHNY and CDR2 SVGAGI (reference sequence). Trimming removed 8 bases from V and 0 bases from J, with 7 bases in between. The genomic DNA of each subset was split evenly across several immunoSEQ plates. Clones were read by immunoSEQ multiplex PCR, and TCRdb kept only the in-frame ones, dropping some. The sample records about 2.4 million clones, approximately 93% being singletons. The chain combines TRBV6-6 with TRBJ2-2, with D possibly called TRBD1 or TRBD2 (6 bases each). The source material was naive CD4+ T cells from PBMCs. Noted subset: CD45RA+ positively selected. This clonotype originated in a man younger than 30 in good health. Some clones in this sample may be carry-over from other donors' samples. CDR3 DNA: TGTGCCAGCGGGGGGCCGAACACCGGGGAGCTGTTTTTT. Translated, it gives CASGGPNTGELFF.